The 25 T cell receptor beta chains reported below all come from one sample, sequenced in a study of PD-L1 blockade in urothelial cancer. The method was immunoSEQ multiplex PCR; TCRdb's version includes in-frame clones alone and lacks a portion of them. The sample includes 90,000 to 130,000 clones, roughly 90% seen only once; the top ten take around 4%. Time point here: peripheral blood 6 weeks after treatment start. Here the sequenced sample was PBMCs, taken around atezolizumab (anti-PD-L1) treatment. Every receptor here comes from a man between 60 and 75 years old with urothelial cancer.

This clone was picked up one time. This chain links TRBV4-3 with TRBJ2-1, with 12 bases identical to TRBD2. The CDR3 runs to 16 residues. Germline V gene lookup returns CDR1 LGHNA and CDR2 YSLEER. V lost 3 bases, J lost 7 bases, and 7 bases stayed unmatched. The CDR3 reads CASSHELAGGGNEQFF. The CDR3 DNA is TGCGCCAGCAGCCATGAACTAGCGGGAGGCGGGAATGAGCAGTTCTTC.

V is TRBV5-1 and J is TRBJ1-4; 7 bases map to TRBD1. The CDR3 has 14 amino acids. Per germline, CDR1 SGHRS and CDR2 YFSETQ. J was trimmed by 3 bases and V by 7 bases; bases with no gene match: 6. In nucleotides, the CDR3 is TGCGCCAGCTCCAGACAGGGCCCTAATGAAAAACTGTTTTTT. This codes for CASSRQGPNEKLFF.

This chain joins TRBV11-1 and TRBJ1-2; 8 bases fit TRBD1. This CDR3 region has 13 residues. The junction had 3 bases not matched to a gene; V was cut back by 1 base and J by 8 bases. Germline values: CDR1 SGHAT, CDR2 FQDESV (reference sequence). CDR3 nucleotides: TGTGCCAGCAGCTTAGAGGACAGGGAAGGCTACACCTTC. It codes for CASSLEDREGYTF.

The chain links TRBV6-5 to TRBJ2-5; 7 positions agree with TRBD1. J gave up 5 bases and V 6 bases, and 3 bases lay outside the gene matches. Germline loops: CDR1 MNHEY, CDR2 SVGAGI. This CDR3 comprises 12 residues. CDR3 protein: CASSPRGETQYF. CDR3 nucleotide sequence: TGTGCCAGCAGCCCCAGGGGGGAGACCCAGTACTTC.

This chain uses TRBV5-1 with TRBJ2-3; 9 nucleotides line up with TRBD1. The CDR3 has 15 amino acids. The junction had 6 bases not matched to a gene; V was cut back by 4 bases and J by 3 bases. The germline V gene has CDR1 SGHRS and CDR2 YFSETQ. The DNA for the CDR3 is TGCGCCAGCAGCCAATCCGGGACAGGGACAGATACGCAGTATTTT. Translating it yields CASSQSGTGTDTQYF.

This clone has a single count. CDR3 nucleotide sequence: TGTGCCAGCAGACCTACCGGGACTCGGGATCAGCCCCAGCATTTT. This sequence encodes CASRPTGTRDQPQHF. The chain joins TRBV28 to TRBJ1-5, with D possibly matching TRBD1 (5 bases). V lost 6 bases and J lost 5, with 17 bases in between. This CDR3 comprises 15 residues. Germline V gene data show CDR1 as MDHEN and CDR2 as SYDVKM.

V gene TRBV6-5 combines with J gene TRBJ2-7; D is uncertain. The V end lost 6 bases, the J end lost 2 bases, and 17 bases lay between the germline ends. Germline V gene data show CDR1 as MNHEY and CDR2 as SVGAGI. This CDR3 comprises 15 residues. The CDR3 DNA follows: TGTGCCAGCAGCCCAGGTCAGGTATCGACCTACGAGCAGTACTTC. Amino acids: CASSPGQVSTYEQYF.

The chain joins TRBV5-1 to TRBJ2-3; possibly TRBD2 for D (6 bases). The CDR3 length is 15 residues. Per the germline V gene, CDR1 is SGHRS and CDR2 is YFSETQ. With 5 bases removed from V and 0 bases from J, the gap between germline ends came to 13 bases. The CDR3 reads CASSSGRPSTDTQYF. The DNA of the CDR3 is TGCGCCAGCAGTTCCGGGAGACCTAGCACAGATACGCAGTATTTT.

The chain joins TRBV23-1 to TRBJ2-3; 7 positions agree with TRBD1. Being an ORF, TRBV23-1 has a function that is uncertain. The CDR3 contains 15 residues. V lost 2 bases, J lost 0 bases, and 2 bases stayed unmatched. CDR3 coding DNA: TGCGCCAGCAGTCAAACCAGGGGGAGCACAGATACGCAGTATTTT. Translated: CASSQTRGSTDTQYF.

The CDR3 DNA reads as TGCGCCAGCAGCCAAGACGACCGGGGAAGGGGCAATCAGCCCCAGCATTTT. It codes for CASSQDDRGRGNQPQHF. This chain uses TRBV4-1 with TRBJ1-5, with D unresolved. CDR3 length: 17 residues. Germline CDR1 and CDR2: MGHRA and YSYEKL. Trimming stripped 0 bases from V and 2 bases from J, with 14 bases between.

The chain couples TRBV28 to TRBJ2-1; possibly TRBD1 for D (6 bases). With 4 bases removed from V and 8 bases from J, the gap between germline ends came to 15 bases. CDR3 length: 14 residues. The germline CDR1 and CDR2 sequences are MDHEN and SYDVKM. The CDR3 protein is CASSSQQGLHEQFF. The CDR3 bases are TGTGCCAGCAGTTCCCAACAGGGTTTGCATGAGCAGTTCTTC. The full variable domain, completed using reference TRBV28 and TRBJ2-1, is DVKVTQSSRYLVKRTGEKVFLECVQDMDHENMFWYRQDPGLGLRLIYFSYDVKMKEKGDIPEGYSVSREKKERFSLILESASTNQTSMYLCASSSQQGLHEQFFGPGTRLTVL.

The chain uses TRBV11-2 and TRBJ2-1, with D maybe TRBD1 (5 bases). V was clipped by 5 bases and J by 7 bases, with 12 bases between them. This CDR3 has 13 amino acids. Looked up from germline, CDR1 is SGHAT and CDR2 is FQNNGV. The CDR3 coding sequence is TGTGCCAGCAGCCTAGGGCCAGGGAATGAGCAGTTCTTC. This encodes CASSLGPGNEQFF. The variable domain in full, completed from reference TRBV11-2 and TRBJ2-1, reads EAGVAQSPRYKIIEKRQSVAFWCNPISGHATLYWYQQILGQGPKLLIQFQNNGVVDDSQLPKDRFSAERLKGVDSTLKIQPAKLEDSAVYLCASSLGPGNEQFFGPGTRLTVL.

The chain is built from TRBV5-1 and TRBJ2-1, with 9 bases aligning to TRBD2. The V and J ends lost 4 bases and 6 bases, in that order; junction bases with no gene match: 8. There are 15 residues in the CDR3. CDR1 and CDR2 from the germline V gene are SGHRS and YFSETQ. DNA of the CDR3: TGCGCCAGCAGCCCCGGGACTAGCAGGGCCAATGAGCAGTTCTTC. As protein: CASSPGTSRANEQFF. The full variable domain, in which reference TRBV5-1 and TRBJ2-1 provide the parts outside the CDR3, is KAGVTQTPRYLIKTRGQQVTLSCSPISGHRSVSWYQQTPGQGLQFLFEYFSETQRNKGNFPGRFSGRQFSNSRSEMNVSTLELGDSALYLCASSPGTSRANEQFFGPGTRLTVL.

The gene calls are TRBV5-4 and TRBJ2-5; TRBD2 matches at 14 bases. Trimming at V came to 4 bases and at J to 5 bases, leaving 10 bases not matched to a gene. There are 17 residues in the CDR3. Germline CDR1 and CDR2: SGHNT and YYREEE (reference sequence). The CDR3 coding sequence is TGTGCCAGCAGCCCAGGGACTAGCGGGGGCACCACGGAGACCCAGTACTTC. Protein: CASSPGTSGGTTETQYF.

V usage is TRBV11-2 and J usage is TRBJ2-5, with 11 bases lining up with TRBD2. The CDR3 totals 15 residues. V shed 4 bases, J shed 2 bases, and the junction held 3 bases outside the gene matches. Looked up from germline, CDR1 is SGHAT and CDR2 is FQNNGV. Here the CDR3 reads CASSWGLAVQETQYF. CDR3 DNA: TGTGCCAGCAGCTGGGGACTAGCGGTACAAGAGACCCAGTACTTC.

This chain links TRBV7-9 with TRBJ2-3, with a tentative D call TRBD2 (5 bases). This CDR3 has 15 residues. Germline CDR1 is SEHNR and CDR2 is FQNEAQ (reference sequence). V lost 5 bases and J lost 0, with 12 bases in between. The CDR3 is CASSQKAASTDTQYF. The DNA for the CDR3 is TGTGCCAGCAGCCAAAAAGCGGCCAGCACAGATACGCAGTATTTT.

This sequence joins TRBV10-3 and TRBJ2-1, with 12 positions matching TRBD2. Germline V gene lookup returns CDR1 ENHRY and CDR2 SYGVKD. The CDR3 runs 14 residues. With V trimmed by 10 bases and J by 9 bases, 10 bases remained unmatched. This chain's CDR3 is CATKLAGGLGEQFF. CDR3 nucleotide sequence: TGTGCCACCAAACTAGCGGGGGGCCTCGGTGAGCAGTTCTTC.

The CDR3 coding sequence is TGTGCCAGCAGGATGACAGGGGGGGGAAACATTCAGTACTTC. It codes for CASRMTGGGNIQYF. The J gene is TRBJ2-4, the V gene TRBV27; 9 bases align to TRBD1. The germline gives CDR1 MNHEY, CDR2 SMNVEV (reference sequence). This CDR3 region has 14 residues. Germline trimming cut 6 bases from V and 6 bases from J; bases unmatched to any gene: 6.

The chain carries TRBV6-4 and TRBJ1-4, with D hard to call. The CDR3 is made up of 15 amino acids. Germline CDR1 and CDR2: MRHNA and SNTAGT. Trimming cost V 2 bases and J 0 bases, with 7 bases left between them. This CDR3 reads CASSDLGATNEKLFF. The CDR3 DNA is TGTGCCAGCAGTGACCTCGGTGCAACTAATGAAAAACTGTTTTTT.

The V and J genes are TRBV6-4 and TRBJ2-3; TRBD2 aligns across 9 bases. CDR1 is MRHNA and CDR2 is SNTAGT in the germline V gene. V shed 4 bases and J 3 bases; nucleotides not matched to a gene: 11. The CDR3 loop spans 17 amino acids. The CDR3 DNA reads as TGTGCCAGCAGTGCCTCCGGTAGCGGGAGAGGGACAGATACGCAGTATTTT. Its protein product is CASSASGSGRGTDTQYF.

This clone was seen just once. The chain links TRBV7-2 to TRBJ2-7; D is possibly TRBD2 (5 bases). The germline V gene encodes CDR1 SGHTA and CDR2 FQGNSA. The CDR3 length is 14 residues. The V and J ends lost 5 bases and 3 bases respectively, with 14 bases between them. This CDR3 is CASSEGLLDYEQYF. Written as DNA, the CDR3 is TGTGCCAGCAGCGAGGGCTTGCTAGACTACGAGCAGTACTTC.

The J gene is TRBJ2-1, the V gene TRBV28, with 10 nucleotides matching TRBD1. The germline CDR1 and CDR2 sequences are MDHEN and SYDVKM. After removal of 5 bases from V and 5 bases from J, the junction contained 6 bases not matched to a gene. This CDR3 has 15 residues. This CDR3 reads CASSTGGQGNNEQFF. CDR3 sequence (DNA): TGTGCCAGCAGTACTGGGGGACAGGGGAACAATGAGCAGTTCTTC. The full variable domain, rest sourced from reference TRBV28 and TRBJ2-1, is DVKVTQSSRYLVKRTGEKVFLECVQDMDHENMFWYRQDPGLGLRLIYFSYDVKMKEKGDIPEGYSVSREKKERFSLILESASTNQTSMYLCASSTGGQGNNEQFFGPGTRLTVL.

In its sample, this clone was seen once. This chain links TRBV10-2 with TRBJ2-3, with 7 bases that match TRBD2. The germline V gene encodes CDR1 WSHSY and CDR2 SAAADI. This CDR3 is built from 17 residues. The junction had 16 bases not matched to a gene; V was cut back by 9 bases and J by 1 base. Written as DNA, the CDR3 is TGCGCCAGTTCCCTCGCGGGAGCTGGGTTCGGCACAGATACGCAGTATTTT. It codes for CASSLAGAGFGTDTQYF.

The chain uses TRBV7-2 and TRBJ1-4; 7 nucleotides line up with TRBD1. From germline, CDR1 is SGHTA and CDR2 FQGNSA. J was trimmed by 7 bases and V by 0 bases; bases with no gene match: 5. This CDR3 is built from 15 residues. Written as DNA, the CDR3 is TGTGCCAGCAGCTTAGCAGGGGGCGGCAGTGAAAAACTGTTTTTT. It yields the protein CASSLAGGGSEKLFF.

This chain connects TRBV7-2 to TRBJ2-7; 7 bases align to TRBD1. Germline lookup yields CDR1 SGHTA and CDR2 FQGNSA. J was trimmed by 3 bases and V by 0 bases; bases with no gene match: 5. The CDR3 is 15 amino acids. The CDR3 DNA is TGTGCCAGCAGCTTAGCAGCAGGGGGATACTACGAGCAGTACTTC. This codes for CASSLAAGGYYEQYF.